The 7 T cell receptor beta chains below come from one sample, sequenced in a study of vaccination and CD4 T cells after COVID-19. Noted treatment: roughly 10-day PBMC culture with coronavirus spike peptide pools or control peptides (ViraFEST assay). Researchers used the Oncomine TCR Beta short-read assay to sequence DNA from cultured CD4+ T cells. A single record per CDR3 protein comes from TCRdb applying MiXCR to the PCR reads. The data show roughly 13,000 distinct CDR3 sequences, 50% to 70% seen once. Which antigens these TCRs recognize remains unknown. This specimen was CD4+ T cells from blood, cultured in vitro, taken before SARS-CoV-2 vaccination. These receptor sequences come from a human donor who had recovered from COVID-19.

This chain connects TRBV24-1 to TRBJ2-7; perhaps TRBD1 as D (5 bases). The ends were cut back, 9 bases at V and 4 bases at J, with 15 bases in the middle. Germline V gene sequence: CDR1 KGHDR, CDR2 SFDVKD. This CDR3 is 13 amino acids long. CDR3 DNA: TGTGCCACCGTGGGGCGGCTCCCTTACGAGCAGTACTTC. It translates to CATVGRLPYEQYF.

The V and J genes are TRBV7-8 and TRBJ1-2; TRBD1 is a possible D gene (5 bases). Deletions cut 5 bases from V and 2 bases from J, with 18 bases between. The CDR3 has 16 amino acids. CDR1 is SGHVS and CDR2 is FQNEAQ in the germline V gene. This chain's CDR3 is CASSPNVGEWNYGYTF. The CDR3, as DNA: TGTGCCAGCAGCCCAAACGTAGGGGAATGGAACTATGGCTACACCTTC.

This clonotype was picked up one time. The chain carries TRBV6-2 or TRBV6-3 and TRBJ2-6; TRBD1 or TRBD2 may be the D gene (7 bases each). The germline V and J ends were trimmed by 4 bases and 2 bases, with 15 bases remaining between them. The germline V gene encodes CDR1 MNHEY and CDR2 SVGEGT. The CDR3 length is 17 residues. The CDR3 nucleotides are TGTGCCAGCAGTTCGACAGGGAGGGGCACTGGGGCCAACGTCCTGACTTTC. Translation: CASSSTGRGTGANVLTF.

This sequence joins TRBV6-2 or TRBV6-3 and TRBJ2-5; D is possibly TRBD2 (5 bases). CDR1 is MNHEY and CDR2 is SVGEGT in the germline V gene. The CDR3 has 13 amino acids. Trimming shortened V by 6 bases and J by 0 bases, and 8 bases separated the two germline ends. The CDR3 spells CASRPDYQETQYF. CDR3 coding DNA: TGTGCCAGCAGGCCGGACTACCAAGAGACCCAGTACTTC.

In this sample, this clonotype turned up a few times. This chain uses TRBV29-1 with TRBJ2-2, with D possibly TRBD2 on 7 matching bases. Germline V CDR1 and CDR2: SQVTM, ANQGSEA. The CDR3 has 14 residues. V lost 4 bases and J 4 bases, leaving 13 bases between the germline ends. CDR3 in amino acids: CSVGGGRGTGELFF. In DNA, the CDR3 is TGCAGCGTTGGCGGGGGCCGGGGCACCGGGGAGCTGTTTTTT.

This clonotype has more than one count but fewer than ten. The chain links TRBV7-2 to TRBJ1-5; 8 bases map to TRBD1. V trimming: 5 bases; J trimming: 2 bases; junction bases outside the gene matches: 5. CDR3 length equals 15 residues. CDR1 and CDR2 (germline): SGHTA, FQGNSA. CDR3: CASSGQGNGNQPQHF. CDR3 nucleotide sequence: TGTGCCAGCAGCGGACAGGGAAACGGCAATCAGCCCCAGCATTTT.

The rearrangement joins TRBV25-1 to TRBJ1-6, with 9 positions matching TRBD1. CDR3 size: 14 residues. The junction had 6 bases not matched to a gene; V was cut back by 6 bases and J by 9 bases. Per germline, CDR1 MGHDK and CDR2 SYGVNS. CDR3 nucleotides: TGTGCCAGCAGACAAACAGGGGGCGTTTCACCCCTCCACTTT. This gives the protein CASRQTGGVSPLHF.